The 20 T cell receptor beta chains below were found in one sample sequenced in a study of shared clonotypes between healthy human individuals. Libraries were prepared by immunoSEQ multiplex PCR; TCRdb keeps only in-frame clonotypes and omits some of them. The data show about 2.4 million clones, approximately 94% seen once. Sequenced material: naive CD4+ T cells sorted from blood. Subset denoted: CD45RA+ positively selected. The receptors were sampled from a man younger than 35 in good health.

The chain is built from TRBV5-4 and TRBJ1-2; TRBD1 agrees at 10 bases. The CDR3 length is 15 residues. Germline CDR1 is SGHNT and CDR2 is YYREEE (reference sequence). The V and J ends lost 5 bases and 11 bases, in that order; junction bases with no gene match: 15. Here the CDR3 DNA reads TGTGCCAGCAGGGACGGGGACAGGGGCCGCCAGGAGTACACCTTC. It encodes CASRDGDRGRQEYTF.

The chain links TRBV27 to TRBJ2-1; possible D gene TRBD2, 6 bases. This CDR3 contains 16 residues. Germline V lookup: CDR1 MNHEY, CDR2 SMNVEV (reference sequence). V gave up 5 bases and J gave up 8 bases, with 22 bases separating them. CDR3 sequence (DNA): TGTGCCAGCAGTAATGGGGAGATGACTAGTAGCCATGAGCAGTTCTTC. Translation gives CASSNGEMTSSHEQFF.

V and J are TRBV6-6 and TRBJ2-5, with 9 nucleotides matching TRBD2. This CDR3 spans 15 amino acids. Looked up from germline, CDR1 is MNHNY and CDR2 is SVGAGI (reference sequence). V trimming: 8 bases; J trimming: 0 bases; junction bases outside the gene matches: 7. The CDR3 loop reads CASAQRGAYQETQYF. CDR3 DNA sequence: TGTGCCAGCGCCCAGCGGGGGGCGTACCAAGAGACCCAGTACTTC.

The genes are TRBV5-8 and TRBJ2-5, with 10 nucleotides matching TRBD1. J lost 4 bases, V lost 2 bases, and 8 bases had no gene match. CDR1 and CDR2 (germline): SGHTS, YDEGEE. CDR3 length equals 16 residues. The CDR3 loop is CASSLGTGEIGETQYF. CDR3 bases: TGTGCCAGCAGCTTAGGGACAGGGGAGATTGGAGAGACCCAGTACTTC.

The chain employs TRBV6-1 and TRBJ1-2, with 9 positions matching TRBD1. CDR1 and CDR2 from the germline V gene are MNHNS and SASEGT. V lost 7 bases, J lost 3 bases, and 6 bases stayed unmatched. This CDR3 is built from 14 residues. The CDR3 sequence: CASTRQGGDYGYTF. CDR3 nucleotides: TGTGCCAGCACGCGACAGGGGGGGGACTATGGCTACACCTTC.

The chain carries TRBV19 and TRBJ1-2; D is undetermined. V lost 3 bases and J 5 bases, leaving 10 bases between the germline ends. The CDR3 is 13 amino acids. Germline values: CDR1 LNHDA, CDR2 SQIVND (reference sequence). The CDR3 DNA sequence: TGTGCCAGTAGTATCCCCGGGGAGTATGGCTACACCTTC. Translating gives CASSIPGEYGYTF.

J is TRBJ1-6 and V is TRBV30; possible D gene TRBD1, 5 bases. This CDR3 contains 13 residues. CDR1 is GTSNPN, CDR2 SVGIG, per germline (reference sequence). Between the trimmed V and J ends, which lost 6 bases and 7 bases, there was a span of 13 bases. For the CDR3, the DNA is TGTGCCTGTACCGGGACCCCCAATTCACCCCTCCACTTT. It codes for CACTGTPNSPLHF.

With respect to this clone: The sample holds other DNA sequences that translate to the same CDR3. V is TRBV19 and J is TRBJ2-7; 7 nucleotides align to TRBD1. CDR3 size: 13 residues. V shed 3 bases, J shed 4 bases, and the junction held 3 bases outside the gene matches. Looked up from germline, CDR1 is LNHDA and CDR2 is SQIVND (reference sequence). CDR3 sequence reads: CASSIGRGYEQYF. The CDR3 DNA reads as TGTGCCAGTAGTATTGGCAGGGGGTACGAGCAGTACTTC. Together with reference TRBV19 and TRBJ2-7, the CDR3 gives the full variable domain: DGGITQSPKYLFRKEGQNVTLSCEQNLNHDAMYWYRQDPGQGLRLIYYSQIVNDFQKGDIAEGYSVSREKKESFPLTVTSAQKNPTAFYLCASSIGRGYEQYFGPGTRLTVT.

V usage is TRBV11-2 and J usage is TRBJ2-2; 7 bases are shared with TRBD2. The CDR3 extends over 15 amino acids. The V gene end was trimmed by 7 bases and the J gene end by 5 bases; junction bases not matched to a gene: 10. The germline V gene encodes CDR1 SGHAT and CDR2 FQNNGV. CDR3 sequence: CASTLWGGATGELFF. The CDR3 bases are TGTGCCAGCACCCTATGGGGGGGAGCAACCGGGGAGCTGTTTTTT.

The chain combines TRBV18 with TRBJ2-2, with D unclear. V was cut by 5 bases and J by 3 bases, with 4 bases left in between. The CDR3 is 12 amino acids. The V gene's germline CDR1 is KGHSH and CDR2 LQKENI. CDR3 sequence (DNA): TGTGCCAGCTCATCCGACACCGGGGAGCTGTTTTTT. As protein: CASSSDTGELFF.

This chain connects TRBV2 to TRBJ2-1; 9 nucleotides line up with TRBD2. The germline V gene has CDR1 SNHLY and CDR2 FYNNEI. V was pared by 1 base and J by 6 bases, with 7 bases of the junction left unmatched. CDR3 length: 16 residues. The CDR3 spells CASSEEGSGSANEQFF. DNA for the CDR3: TGTGCCAGCAGTGAAGAAGGTAGCGGGAGCGCCAATGAGCAGTTCTTC.

The count of this clone is one. This chain uses TRBV7-9 with TRBJ2-7, with D perhaps matching TRBD1 (5 bases). The CDR3 totals 13 residues. Germline lookup yields CDR1 SEHNR and CDR2 FQNEAQ (reference sequence). V shed 3 bases and J shed 3 bases, with 9 bases lying between them. In nucleotides, the CDR3 is TGTGCCAGCAGCTTCCTCGACAGCTACGAGCAGTACTTC. Amino acid sequence: CASSFLDSYEQYF.

Points on this clone: Other nucleotide sequences from this sample produce the same CDR3. The chain links TRBV9 to TRBJ2-2, with D possibly matching TRBD2 (5 bases). The germline CDR1 and CDR2 sequences are SGDLS and YYNGEE. The CDR3 runs to 14 residues. V was trimmed by 7 bases and J by 2 bases, leaving 12 bases between them. The DNA for the CDR3 is TGTGCCAGCTCCCGAGAGGGAAACACCGGGGAGCTGTTTTTT. It translates to CASSREGNTGELFF.

This chain links TRBV6-1 with TRBJ2-2; D is unclear. The CDR3 runs to 13 residues. Trimming stripped 8 bases from V and 6 bases from J, with 13 bases between. Germline-derived CDR1 and CDR2 are MNHNS and SASEGT. CDR3 region: CASQQRFAGELFF. The CDR3 DNA reads TGTGCCAGCCAGCAAAGATTCGCCGGGGAGCTGTTTTTT.

The rearrangement joins TRBV18 to TRBJ2-6; D remains unclear. The CDR3 extends over 18 amino acids. Germline V lookup: CDR1 KGHSH, CDR2 LQKENI. Between the trimmed V and J ends, which lost 3 bases and 1 base, there was a span of 16 bases. The CDR3 protein is CASSPGWARISGANVLTF. The DNA for the CDR3 is TGTGCCAGCTCACCCGGGTGGGCTCGGATATCTGGGGCCAACGTCCTGACTTTC.

This chain links TRBV6-6 with TRBJ2-7; 7 bases match TRBD2. The CDR3 contains 15 residues. Germline-derived CDR1 and CDR2 are MNHNY and SVGAGI (reference sequence). Trimming took 6 bases from V and 0 from J; bases not matched to a gene: 8. This CDR3 is CASRPRRGDSYEQYF. The CDR3 DNA reads as TGTGCCAGCAGGCCCCGACGGGGGGACTCCTACGAGCAGTACTTC.

The chain employs TRBV30 and TRBJ1-6; weak D call: TRBD1 (6 bases). The V gene lost 0 bases and the J gene lost 7 bases, with 13 bases spanning the gap. CDR3 length equals 15 residues. Germline CDR1 reads GTSNPN; CDR2 reads SVGIG (reference sequence). CDR3 protein: CAWSVAGVTNSPLHF. The CDR3 DNA reads as TGTGCCTGGAGTGTTGCAGGGGTCACCAATTCACCCCTCCACTTT.

The sample holds one count of this clone. This chain uses TRBV29-1 with TRBJ1-2; the D is unclear. This CDR3 comprises 15 residues. The V and J ends lost 0 bases and 4 bases respectively, with 15 bases between them. Germline V gene data show CDR1 as SQVTM and CDR2 as ANQGSEA. The CDR3 region has the DNA TGCAGCGTTGAAGATTGGACCAGCCGACGCTATGGCTACACCTTC. This encodes CSVEDWTSRRYGYTF.

This chain links TRBV27 with TRBJ1-5; D might be TRBD1 (5 bases). The V gene's germline CDR1 is MNHEY and CDR2 SMNVEV (reference sequence). This CDR3 is 13 amino acids long. Trimming took off 2 bases at V and 7 bases at J, with 9 bases between the two ends. The CDR3 region has the DNA TGTGCCAGCAGTTTACAGGGCGGGCAGCCCCAGCATTTT. This codes for CASSLQGGQPQHF.

The gene calls are TRBV12-5 and TRBJ2-3; TRBD2 matches at 7 bases. The CDR3 runs 16 residues. V dropped 5 bases and J dropped 2; count of bases not matched to a gene: 10. Germline V lookup: CDR1 LGHNT, CDR2 FRNRAP. The CDR3 loop is CASGPPRGGATDTQYF. CDR3 nucleotides: TGTGCTAGTGGTCCCCCCCGCGGGGGTGCCACAGATACGCAGTATTTT.